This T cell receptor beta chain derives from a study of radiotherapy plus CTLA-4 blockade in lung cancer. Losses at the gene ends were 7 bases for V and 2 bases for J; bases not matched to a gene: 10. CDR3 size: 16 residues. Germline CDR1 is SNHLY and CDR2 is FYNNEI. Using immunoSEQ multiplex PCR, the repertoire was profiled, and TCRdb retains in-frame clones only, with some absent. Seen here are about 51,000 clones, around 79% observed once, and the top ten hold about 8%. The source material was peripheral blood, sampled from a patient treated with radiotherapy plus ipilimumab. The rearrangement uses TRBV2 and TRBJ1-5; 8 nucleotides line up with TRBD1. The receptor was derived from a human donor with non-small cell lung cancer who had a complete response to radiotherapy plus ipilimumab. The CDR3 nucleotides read TGTGCCAGCACCCGAAGGGAGACAGGGGGCAATCAGCCCCAGCATTTT. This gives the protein CASTRRETGGNQPQHF.